These 4 T cell receptor beta chains share one sample of origin, sequenced in a study of control samples from healthy donors and cancer patients. Produced via immunoSEQ multiplex PCR; TCRdb's table is partial and in-frame only. The sample records around 45,000 clones, 70% to 75% being singletons. Sample: formalin-fixed, paraffin-embedded tissue. The source of these receptors is a male donor with melanoma.

The chain joins TRBV10-3 to TRBJ2-5, with 9 bases identical to TRBD2. V lost 4 bases, J lost 1 base, and 4 bases stayed unmatched. CDR1 ENHRY and CDR2 SYGVKD come from the germline V gene. CDR3 length: 15 amino acids. The chain's CDR3 is CAISGQTSGQETQYF. The CDR3 bases are TGTGCCATCAGTGGCCAGACTAGCGGCCAAGAGACCCAGTACTTC.

The CDR3 bases are TGTGCCAGCAGTCCTCCCGGGACCGTGAATCGACCCCAGCATTTT. Amino acid sequence: CASSPPGTVNRPQHF. The V gene is TRBV25-1, the J gene TRBJ1-5; D may be TRBD1 (5 bases). In germline, CDR1 is MGHDK, CDR2 SYGVNS. The CDR3 loop spans 15 amino acids. V lost 5 bases and J lost 10, with 21 bases in between.

To note about this clone: Being one base from a much bigger clone, this may be a read error. The chain links TRBV5-6 to TRBJ1-6; TRBD1 matches 8 bases. This CDR3 spans 15 amino acids. Looked up from germline, CDR1 is SGHDT and CDR2 is YYEEEE. CDR3 DNA: TGTACCACCCAACGCCGGGACAGGTTTAATTCACCCCTCCACTTT. Protein product: CTTQRRDRFNSPLHF.

The CDR3 nucleotides are TGTGCCACCACAGGGCTAGCCAAAAACATTCAGTACTTC. It codes for CATTGLAKNIQYF. The chain recombines TRBV2 with TRBJ2-4; possibly TRBD1 for D (6 bases). Germline V gene data show CDR1 as SNHLY and CDR2 as FYNNEI. This CDR3 has 13 amino acids. Trimming left V 10 bases short and J 0 bases short, with 10 bases between.